This paragraph reports one T cell receptor (beta chain). CDR1 and CDR2 from the germline V gene are KGHSY and FQNENV. The CDR3 is 15 residues long. Trimming left V 3 bases short and J 3 bases short, with 13 bases between. The sample belongs to a study of blood T cell repertoires in COVID-19. Study in general: T cells, B-cell-depleted T cells, or PBMCs supplied cDNA or gDNA.

Methods used by the authors: Amplification of reference gene primers provided the estimated nucleated cell counts. The data were produced by immunoSEQ multiplex PCR, yet TCRdb's version contains in-frame clones alone and is incomplete. D and trimming come from the DNA, and the V and J calls and clone size come from that table. The sample has about 280,000 clones; about 89% are singletons. The receptor's source is a middle-aged woman who had recovered from COVID-19. Sequencing was carried out using peripheral blood. The rearrangement links TRBV16 to TRBJ2-3; tentative D call: TRBD1 (6 bases). In nucleotides, the CDR3 is TGTGCCAGCAGCCAGTTGGGGGCGCGGACAGATACGCAGTATTTT. Translation gives CASSQLGARTDTQYF.